The 10 T cell receptor beta chains reported below all come from one sample, sequenced in a study of blood T cell repertoires in COVID-19. TCRdb's table, derived via immunoSEQ multiplex PCR, lists solely in-frame clones and lacks some. The sample consists of about 140,000 clones, 84% of them appearing once. The specimen sequenced was PBMCs or T cells enriched from blood (not recorded which). These receptors were collected from a man aged 40-55 years with acute COVID-19.

V gene TRBV18 combines with J gene TRBJ1-3; 7 bases align to TRBD1. The germline V gene has CDR1 KGHSH and CDR2 LQKENI. V lost 3 bases to trimming and J lost 4 bases; unmatched junction nucleotides: 3. This CDR3 has 14 residues. CDR3 nucleotides: TGTGCCAGCTCACCGGACAGGCAAGGAAACACCATATATTTT. It yields the protein CASSPDRQGNTIYF.

The sample holds a few counts of this clone. J is TRBJ1-1 and V is TRBV19; D might be TRBD1 (6 bases). Deletions cut 6 bases from V and 5 bases from J, with 13 bases between. CDR1 is LNHDA, CDR2 SQIVND, per germline (reference sequence). This CDR3 has 13 amino acids. Here the CDR3 DNA reads TGTGCCAGTAGCCCGGACAGAACAACTGAAGCTTTCTTT. Its protein is CASSPDRTTEAFF.

This chain uses TRBV27 with TRBJ1-2; 8 bases are shared with TRBD1. Germline V CDR1 and CDR2: MNHEY, SMNVEV (reference sequence). The V and J ends lost 2 bases and 9 bases, in that order; junction bases with no gene match: 5. CDR3 length: 13 amino acids. Here the CDR3 DNA reads TGTGCCAGCAGTTTAACTAGACAGGGGAGCTACACCTTC. Its protein product is CASSLTRQGSYTF.

The chain links TRBV7-9 to TRBJ1-1; D gene ambiguous. The CDR3 has 14 residues. Germline V gives CDR1 SEHNR, CDR2 FQNEAQ (reference sequence). The germline V and J ends were trimmed by 0 bases and 0 bases, with 5 bases remaining between them. CDR3 amino acids: CASSLASVNTEAFF. The CDR3 nucleotides are TGTGCCAGCAGCTTAGCTTCAGTGAACACTGAAGCTTTCTTT.

The V gene is TRBV28, the J gene TRBJ1-5; the D gene is possibly TRBD1 (5 bases). Trimming left V 2 bases short and J 6 bases short, with 11 bases between. From germline, CDR1 is MDHEN and CDR2 SYDVKM. This CDR3 spans 14 amino acids. The CDR3 coding sequence is TGTGCCAGCAGTTTAGTCAGGGATGGTCAGCCCCAGCATTTT. Amino acid sequence: CASSLVRDGQPQHF.

Only a few counts were recorded for this clone. The chain couples TRBV7-2 to TRBJ1-4, with 7 bases that match TRBD1. V dropped 10 bases and J dropped 6; count of bases not matched to a gene: 8. Looked up from germline, CDR1 is SGHTA and CDR2 is FQGNSA. This CDR3 comprises 13 residues. The CDR3 DNA follows: TGTGCCACCAGACTGGGACAGTATGAAAAACTGTTTTTT. Its translation: CATRLGQYEKLFF. The full variable domain, rest sourced from reference TRBV7-2 and TRBJ1-4, is GAGVSQSPSNKVTEKGKDVELRCDPISGHTALYWYRQSLGQGLEFLIYFQGNSAPDKSGLPSDRFSAERTGGSVSTLTIQRTQQEDSAVYLCATRLGQYEKLFFGSGTQLSVL.

CDR3 residues: CASSSAYTGTGGKNEQFF. CDR3 in DNA: TGTGCCAGCAGCTCCGCGTACACCGGGACAGGGGGCAAAAATGAGCAGTTCTTC. The V gene is TRBV5-4, the J gene TRBJ2-1; 12 nucleotides agree with TRBD1. J was trimmed by 7 bases and V by 3 bases; bases with no gene match: 14. The length of the CDR3 is 18 residues. Germline loops: CDR1 SGHNT, CDR2 YYREEE (reference sequence).

This clone was recorded a few times. The chain uses TRBV7-2 and TRBJ2-7; TRBD2 aligns across 10 bases. V shed 5 bases and J 4 bases; nucleotides not matched to a gene: 8. Germline V gene sequence: CDR1 SGHTA, CDR2 FQGNSA. This CDR3 has 15 residues. The chain's CDR3 is CASSLQLAGTYEQYF. The CDR3 DNA sequence: TGTGCCAGCAGCCTCCAACTAGCGGGAACGTACGAGCAGTACTTC.

DNA of the CDR3: TGTGCCTGGAGAAGGGGACTAGCTGGCTACGAGCAGTACTTC. Translated: CAWRRGLAGYEQYF. The gene calls are TRBV30 and TRBJ2-7, with 9 bases identical to TRBD2. Germline CDR1 GTSNPN, CDR2 SVGIG (reference sequence). The CDR3 contains 14 residues. After removal of 3 bases from V and 3 bases from J, the junction contained 6 bases not matched to a gene.

The chain carries TRBV28 and TRBJ2-2; 7 nucleotides match TRBD1. CDR3 length: 15 residues. Germline V gene data show CDR1 as MDHEN and CDR2 as SYDVKM. Trimming cost V 6 bases and J 4 bases; bases outside gene matches: 8. The CDR3 loop reads CASSGQALGTGELFF. In DNA, the CDR3 is TGTGCCAGCAGCGGACAGGCCCTAGGCACCGGGGAGCTGTTTTTT.